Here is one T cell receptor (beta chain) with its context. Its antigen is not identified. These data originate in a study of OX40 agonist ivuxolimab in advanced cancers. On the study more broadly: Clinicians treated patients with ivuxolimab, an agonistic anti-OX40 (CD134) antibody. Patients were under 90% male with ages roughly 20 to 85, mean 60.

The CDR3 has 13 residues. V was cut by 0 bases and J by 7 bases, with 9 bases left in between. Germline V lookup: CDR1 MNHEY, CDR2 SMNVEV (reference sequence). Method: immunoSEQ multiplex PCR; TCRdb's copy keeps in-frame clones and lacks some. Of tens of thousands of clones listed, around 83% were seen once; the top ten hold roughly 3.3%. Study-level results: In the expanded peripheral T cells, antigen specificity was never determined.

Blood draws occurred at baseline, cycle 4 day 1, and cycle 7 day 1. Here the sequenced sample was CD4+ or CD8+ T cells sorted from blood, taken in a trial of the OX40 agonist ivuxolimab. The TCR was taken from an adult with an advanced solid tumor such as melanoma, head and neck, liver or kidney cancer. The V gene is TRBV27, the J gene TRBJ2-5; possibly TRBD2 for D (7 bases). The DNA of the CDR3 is TGTGCCAGCAGTTTATCGAGGGGGGGGACCCAGTACTTC. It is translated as CASSLSRGGTQYF.